These 32 T cell receptor beta chains share one sample of origin, sequenced in a study of cytomegalovirus exposure and HLA in healthy donors. The study ran its PCR with 60 Vbeta and 13 Jbeta primers. The table came from immunoSEQ multiplex PCR; TCRdb's copy has only in-frame clones and leaves some out. Of some 200,000 clones detected, roughly four fifths appear once; the ten largest clones hold over 1.5%. Sequenced: PBMCs. Source of these receptors: a man aged 50 to 60 in good health and CMV-seronegative.

This sequence joins TRBV2 and TRBJ1-2; D is unclear. The CDR3 covers 12 residues. V lost 6 bases and J 5 bases, leaving 10 bases between the germline ends. In germline, CDR1 is SNHLY, CDR2 FYNNEI. This CDR3 is CASRTGWYGYTF. CDR3 DNA: TGTGCCAGCAGGACGGGATGGTATGGCTACACCTTC.

This clone was seen more than once but under ten times. V and J are TRBV9 and TRBJ1-5, with D perhaps matching TRBD1 (6 bases). Germline CDR1 is SGDLS and CDR2 is YYNGEE. Trimming stripped 3 bases from V and 0 bases from J, with 10 bases between. CDR3 length: 15 residues. The CDR3, as DNA: TGTGCCAGCAGCGAGGGGGTCCTTAGCAATCAGCCCCAGCATTTT. Amino acid sequence: CASSEGVLSNQPQHF.

The chain employs TRBV7-9 and TRBJ1-2, with a weak D call TRBD1 (6 bases). V dropped 1 base and J dropped 7 bases, with 13 bases sitting between them. This CDR3 has 14 amino acids. Germline lookup yields CDR1 SEHNR and CDR2 FQNEAQ (reference sequence). The CDR3 loop is CASSLEARGSGYTF. DNA of the CDR3: TGTGCCAGCAGCTTAGAGGCCAGGGGCAGTGGCTACACCTTC.

V is TRBV18 and J is TRBJ2-7, with TRBD2 matching 9 bases. Germline CDR1 reads KGHSH; CDR2 reads LQKENI. V dropped 4 bases and J dropped 6; count of bases not matched to a gene: 10. This CDR3 region has 15 residues. Written as DNA, the CDR3 is TGTGCCAGCTCACGGGCGGCGGGAGGGCCCGGCGAGCAGTACTTC. This sequence encodes CASSRAAGGPGEQYF.

The chain employs TRBV5-1 and TRBJ2-3, with unresolved D. The CDR3 is made up of 15 amino acids. V was shortened by 1 base and J by 0 bases, with 9 bases between the two germline ends. Germline V CDR1 and CDR2: SGHRS, YFSETQ. CDR3 coding DNA: TGCGCCAGCAGCTTGACAGAACCGAGCACAGATACGCAGTATTTT. Its protein product is CASSLTEPSTDTQYF.

The genes are TRBV7-8 and TRBJ2-5; 7 bases match TRBD1. Germline assignment: CDR1 SGHVS and CDR2 FQNEAQ. The CDR3 loop spans 22 amino acids. The trim removed 3 bases at V and 5 bases at J, leaving 30 bases unmatched. The DNA for the CDR3 is TGTGCCAGCAGCTTCGACCGGTCGGGACAGACTGAATACCCCGGCTTAGGGGAGACCCAGTACTTC. As protein: CASSFDRSGQTEYPGLGETQYF.

V and J are TRBV11-1 and TRBJ2-6; TRBD1 matches 9 bases. V dropped 4 bases and J dropped 0; count of bases not matched to a gene: 1. The CDR3 is 16 residues long. The germline CDR1 and CDR2 sequences are SGHAT and FQDESV (reference sequence). CDR3 DNA: TGTGCCAGCAGCTCGGGACAGGGCTCTGGGGCCAACGTCCTGACTTTC. Its translation: CASSSGQGSGANVLTF.

This chain uses TRBV7-3 with TRBJ2-7; TRBD1 is a possible D gene (6 bases). V lost 5 bases and J lost 0, with 11 bases in between. The CDR3 sequence is 14 residues long. Germline CDR1 reads SGHTA; CDR2 reads FQGTGA. The CDR3 loop is CASSPTGHSYEQYF. The CDR3 DNA follows: TGTGCCAGCAGCCCCACAGGGCACTCCTACGAGCAGTACTTC.

This clone has just one count. The chain uses TRBV5-1 and TRBJ1-4, with 7 bases that match TRBD1. Germline CDR1 is SGHRS and CDR2 is YFSETQ. V trimming: 0 bases; J trimming: 5 bases; junction bases outside the gene matches: 7. The CDR3 runs 16 residues. This CDR3 reads CASSLGTGVRNEKLFF. Written as DNA, the CDR3 is TGCGCCAGCAGCTTGGGTACAGGGGTGAGAAATGAAAAACTGTTTTTT. The full variable domain, rest sourced from reference TRBV5-1 and TRBJ1-4, is KAGVTQTPRYLIKTRGQQVTLSCSPISGHRSVSWYQQTPGQGLQFLFEYFSETQRNKGNFPGRFSGRQFSNSRSEMNVSTLELGDSALYLCASSLGTGVRNEKLFFGSGTQLSVL.

The CDR3 region is CASRSTSGATYEQYF. CDR3 DNA: TGCGCCAGCAGGTCGACTAGCGGGGCCACCTACGAGCAGTACTTC. The V and J genes are TRBV5-1 and TRBJ2-7; 11 positions match TRBD2. V lost 5 bases to trimming and J lost 2 bases; unmatched junction nucleotides: 6. This CDR3 spans 15 amino acids. Germline lookup yields CDR1 SGHRS and CDR2 YFSETQ. Complete variable domain (other parts from reference TRBV5-1 and TRBJ2-7): KAGVTQTPRYLIKTRGQQVTLSCSPISGHRSVSWYQQTPGQGLQFLFEYFSETQRNKGNFPGRFSGRQFSNSRSEMNVSTLELGDSALYLCASRSTSGATYEQYFGPGTRLTVT.

Here the CDR3 reads CATSLRVSNQPQHF. Written as DNA, the CDR3 is TGTGCCACCAGCCTCAGGGTAAGCAATCAGCCCCAGCATTTT. The rearrangement joins TRBV15 to TRBJ1-5; D might be TRBD1 (5 bases). The CDR3 is made up of 14 amino acids. V gave up 5 bases and J gave up 1 base, with 9 bases separating them. The germline V gene encodes CDR1 LNHNV and CDR2 YYDKDF (reference sequence).

The V and J genes are TRBV5-4 and TRBJ1-5; D perhaps matches TRBD1 (5 bases). The CDR3 covers 18 residues. V dropped 2 bases and J dropped 2 bases, with 20 bases sitting between them. Germline V gives CDR1 SGHNT, CDR2 YYREEE (reference sequence). The CDR3 sequence is CASSFPNNPGWRNQPQHF. CDR3 in DNA: TGTGCCAGCAGCTTCCCCAATAACCCAGGGTGGCGCAATCAGCCCCAGCATTTT.

V is TRBV5-6 and J is TRBJ2-2, with TRBD1 as a possible D gene (5 bases). The germline CDR1 and CDR2 sequences are SGHDT and YYEEEE. V lost 4 bases and J lost 7, with 11 bases in between. The CDR3 is 13 amino acids. The CDR3 DNA sequence: TGTGCCAGCAGCCGACCAGGGCACGGGGAGCTGTTTTTT. It codes for CASSRPGHGELFF.

This clone was detected only once. This chain connects TRBV18 to TRBJ2-7; no reliable D call. V was cut by 5 bases and J by 4 bases, with 6 bases left in between. Germline CDR1 KGHSH, CDR2 LQKENI. CDR3 size: 11 residues. The DNA for the CDR3 is TGTGCCAGCTCAGCGTCATACGAGCAGTACTTC. As protein: CASSASYEQYF.

This chain connects TRBV6-6 to TRBJ2-5; D perhaps matches TRBD2 (6 bases). Germline CDR1 MNHNY, CDR2 SVGAGI (reference sequence). V shed 2 bases and J shed 2 bases, with 9 bases lying between them. The length of the CDR3 is 14 residues. The CDR3 DNA follows: TGTGCCAGCAGTTACCGGACTACACAAGAGACCCAGTACTTC. It yields the protein CASSYRTTQETQYF.

The chain combines TRBV10-3 with TRBJ2-7; 8 bases are shared with TRBD1. CDR1 and CDR2 from the germline V gene are ENHRY and SYGVKD. The CDR3 sequence is 15 residues long. The V segment lost 5 bases and the J segment 5 bases; nucleotides outside the gene matches: 11. In nucleotides, the CDR3 is TGTGCCATCAGTCGTTCTTGGACAGGGAACGACGAGCAGTACTTC. Translated: CAISRSWTGNDEQYF.

This clone was counted between two and nine times. The chain joins TRBV4-1 to TRBJ2-1, with a tentative D call TRBD2 (5 bases). The CDR3 contains 13 residues. Trimming shortened V by 1 base and J by 8 bases, and 9 bases separated the two germline ends. Looked up from germline, CDR1 is MGHRA and CDR2 is YSYEKL. The CDR3 reads CASSQGLADEQFF. The CDR3 DNA reads as TGCGCCAGCAGCCAAGGGCTAGCCGATGAGCAGTTCTTC.

V gene TRBV19 combines with J gene TRBJ2-7; 7 bases align to TRBD1. The CDR3 runs 16 residues. From germline, CDR1 is LNHDA and CDR2 SQIVND (reference sequence). J was trimmed by 3 bases and V by 1 base; bases with no gene match: 9. As DNA, the CDR3 is TGTGCCAGTAGTATAGGCCCGAGACAGGGACGCTACGAGCAGTACTTC. This translates into CASSIGPRQGRYEQYF.

The rearrangement joins TRBV7-8 to TRBJ2-1; maybe TRBD2 (6 bases). CDR3 length: 16 residues. The V end lost 5 bases, the J end lost 3 bases, and 17 bases lay between the germline ends. The germline V gene has CDR1 SGHVS and CDR2 FQNEAQ. CDR3 in amino acids: CASSPPGLPLYNEQFF. The CDR3 DNA reads TGTGCCAGCAGCCCCCCGGGACTCCCCCTCTACAATGAGCAGTTCTTC.

This chain uses TRBV9 with TRBJ1-1, with TRBD1 matching 9 bases. After removal of 4 bases from V and 1 base from J, the junction contained 5 bases not matched to a gene. The CDR3 consists of 15 residues. The V gene's germline CDR1 is SGDLS and CDR2 YYNGEE. In DNA form, the CDR3 reads TGTGCCAGCAGCATAGAGGGACAGGGGAACACTGAAGCTTTCTTT. The encoded protein is CASSIEGQGNTEAFF.

This chain connects TRBV18 to TRBJ1-4, with TRBD1 as a possible D gene (6 bases). The CDR3 spans 18 residues. The V end was cut by 0 bases, the J end by 4 bases, with 18 bases between. Germline lookup yields CDR1 KGHSH and CDR2 LQKENI. The CDR3 is CASSPPNSRQAGNEKLFF. The CDR3, as DNA: TGTGCCAGCTCACCACCCAATTCCAGACAGGCGGGTAATGAAAAACTGTTTTTT.

As concerns this clone: Sequence at one end of the junction differs from germline and may be a read error. The chain is built from TRBV7-7 and TRBJ2-1; D unclear. Germline CDR1 reads SSHAT; CDR2 reads FNYEAQ (reference sequence). CDR3 size: 15 residues. The DNA for the CDR3 is TGTGCTAGCAGTTCTGACACAACCTCCTACAATGAGCAGTTCTTC. Protein product: CASSSDTTSYNEQFF.

This chain connects TRBV5-1 to TRBJ2-7, with 12 nucleotides matching TRBD1. Germline V gene data show CDR1 as SGHRS and CDR2 as YFSETQ. V was clipped by 4 bases and J by 5 bases; unmatched bases: 4. This CDR3 region has 14 residues. In DNA form, the CDR3 reads TGCGCCAGCAGCCGCGGGACAGGGGGCGACGAGCAGTACTTC. Protein sequence: CASSRGTGGDEQYF.

The chain employs TRBV21-1 and TRBJ2-1; the table gives TRBD2 as D, unverified against the DNA. TRBV21-1 is described as a pseudogene. The CDR3 contains 16 residues. The CDR3 coding sequence is TGTGCCAGCAACCGACTGCCCTGGCTTTCCTACAATGAGCAGTTCTTC. This gives the protein CASNRLPWLSYNEQFF.

V gene TRBV9 combines with J gene TRBJ2-5, with 10 positions matching TRBD2. This CDR3 has 17 residues. Germline loops: CDR1 SGDLS, CDR2 YYNGEE. V dropped 4 bases and J dropped 5; count of bases not matched to a gene: 14. The CDR3: CASSPGASGSSRETQYF. DNA of the CDR3: TGTGCCAGCAGCCCGGGGGCTAGCGGGAGTAGTAGGGAGACCCAGTACTTC.

This clone occurred a few times. The chain carries TRBV6-1 and TRBJ1-2; D gene uncertain. The V gene's germline CDR1 is MNHNS and CDR2 SASEGT. The CDR3 sequence is 15 residues long. With 6 bases removed from V and 4 bases from J, the gap between germline ends came to 18 bases. In nucleotides, the CDR3 is TGTGCCAGCAGGAACTCTCCGGGAGGGAGCTATGGCTACACCTTC. Translated, it gives CASRNSPGGSYGYTF.

The chain links TRBV9 to TRBJ1-1, with 8 bases aligning to TRBD1. Trimming took 5 bases from V and 1 from J; bases not matched to a gene: 7. CDR1 and CDR2 (germline): SGDLS, YYNGEE. CDR3 length: 15 residues. This chain's CDR3 is CASRAGQGANTEAFF. The CDR3 DNA reads TGTGCCAGCAGGGCTGGACAGGGTGCGAACACTGAAGCTTTCTTT.

This sequence joins TRBV10-3 and TRBJ1-1; 7 bases match TRBD1. The CDR3 totals 13 residues. With V trimmed by 6 bases and J by 5 bases, 6 bases remained unmatched. Germline CDR1 ENHRY, CDR2 SYGVKD. The CDR3 sequence: CAIRLAGGTEAFF. The CDR3 nucleotides are TGTGCCATCAGATTAGCAGGGGGTACTGAAGCTTTCTTT.

The chain links TRBV28 to TRBJ2-7; D may be TRBD1 (5 bases). V lost 6 bases and J lost 2, with 11 bases in between. The CDR3 sequence is 13 residues long. Per germline, CDR1 MDHEN and CDR2 SYDVKM. The CDR3 region has the DNA TGTGCCAGCAGACTCGACAGTCCCTACGAGCAGTACTTC. It codes for CASRLDSPYEQYF.

This clone was counted only a few times. The CDR3 loop is CASARRDPSGANVLTF. Written as DNA, the CDR3 is TGCGCCAGTGCCCGGCGGGACCCCTCTGGGGCCAACGTCCTGACTTTC. The rearrangement joins TRBV5-1 to TRBJ2-6, with TRBD2 as a possible D gene (6 bases). CDR3 size: 16 residues. Deletions cut 8 bases from V and 0 bases from J, with 15 bases between. Germline V lookup: CDR1 SGHRS, CDR2 YFSETQ.

The chain has TRBV5-5 and TRBJ1-1; D uncertain. Trimming cost V 1 base and J 5 bases, with 15 bases left between them. Germline V gene data show CDR1 as SGHKS and CDR2 as YYEKEE (reference sequence). The CDR3 totals 15 residues. The CDR3 here is CASSLHHSGKTEAFF. The CDR3 DNA reads TGTGCCAGCAGCTTGCACCATTCGGGGAAAACTGAAGCTTTCTTT.

The CDR3 coding sequence is TGTGCCAGCAGTTACTCAGGGGGTTCGAGCACAGATACGCAGTATTTT. Translating it yields CASSYSGGSSTDTQYF. The chain employs TRBV6-5 and TRBJ2-3; D may be TRBD1 (6 bases). With 0 bases removed from V and 0 bases from J, the gap between germline ends came to 10 bases. The CDR3 is 16 residues long. Looked up from germline, CDR1 is MNHEY and CDR2 is SVGAGI.